The clone carrying this T cell receptor (beta chain) was seen a few times. Its antigen is not identified. This record comes from a study of response to subunit inactivated influenza vaccine. Germline V gene lookup returns CDR1 LGHNA and CDR2 YSLEER. Deletions cut 0 bases from V and 7 bases from J, with 7 bases between. This CDR3 is built from 14 residues. TCRdb used MiXCR to reprocess the RT-PCR reads, holding one entry per CDR3 protein. This sample has around 500,000 distinct CDR3 sequences, with 10% to 11% found just once. Study findings and constraints: Authors proposed each seasonal influenza vaccination draws in few new T cells.

The chain carries TRBV4-3 and TRBJ1-6; D gene uncertain. Sequenced here: PBMCs from blood, sampled 40 to 50 days after vaccination. This clonotype was sampled from a man in his fifties who received an inactivated influenza vaccine. CDR3 sequence: CASSQEEGNSPLHF. The CDR3 bases are TGCGCCAGCAGCCAAGAAGAGGGCAATTCACCCCTCCACTTT.